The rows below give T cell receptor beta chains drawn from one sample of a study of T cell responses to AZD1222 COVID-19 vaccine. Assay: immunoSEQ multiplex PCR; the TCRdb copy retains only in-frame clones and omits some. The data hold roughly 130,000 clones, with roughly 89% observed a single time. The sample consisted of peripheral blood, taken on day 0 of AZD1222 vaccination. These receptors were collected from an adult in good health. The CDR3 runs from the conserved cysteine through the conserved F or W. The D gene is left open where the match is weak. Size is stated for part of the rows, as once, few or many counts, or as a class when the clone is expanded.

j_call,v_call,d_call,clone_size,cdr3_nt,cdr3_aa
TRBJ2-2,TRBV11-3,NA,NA,TGTGCCAGCAGCCTTCAGACTAGTCCCAGCGGGGAGCTGTTTTTT,CASSLQTSPSGELFF
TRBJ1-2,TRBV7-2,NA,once,TGTGCCAGCAGCCTAGCAGGGATCGGGCCGCGAGGCTACACCTTC,CASSLAGIGPRGYTF
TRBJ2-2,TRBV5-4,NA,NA,TGTGCCAGCAGCCTTGGACAGATCGCGAACACCGGGGAGCTGTTTTTT,CASSLGQIANTGELFF
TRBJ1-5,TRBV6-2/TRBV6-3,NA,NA,TGTGCCAGCAGCGACATGTGGGATCAGCCCCAGCATTTT,CASSDMWDQPQHF
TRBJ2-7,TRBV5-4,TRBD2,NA,TGTGCCAGCAGCCCCGGACTAGCGGGAGAGAGCTCCTACGAGCAGTACTTC,CASSPGLAGESSYEQYF
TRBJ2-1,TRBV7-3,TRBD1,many,TGTGCCAGCAGTAAGGACAGGGAGCATGAGCAGTTCTTC,CASSKDREHEQFF
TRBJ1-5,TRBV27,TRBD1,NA,TGTGCCAGCAGTTCAAACAGGGGGCGACAGCCCCAGCATTTT,CASSSNRGRQPQHF
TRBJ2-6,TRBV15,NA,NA,TGTGCCACCAGCAGAGTACAGCCTTCTGGGGCCAACGTCCTGACTTTC,CATSRVQPSGANVLTF
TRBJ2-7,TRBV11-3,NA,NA,TGTGCCAGCAGTTCCCTGGGGGGAAGGTACGAGCAGTACTTC,CASSSLGGRYEQYF
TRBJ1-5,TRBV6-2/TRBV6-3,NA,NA,TGTGCCAGCAGTTACAGGGGTGGCAATCAGCCCCAGCATTTT,CASSYRGGNQPQHF